This paragraph covers one T cell receptor (beta chain) sequence. The antigen is unknown. This entry comes from a study of relationships among human T cell subsets. Study observations and caveats: Many CDR3s were shared across Th1, Th2 and regulatory subsets. Regulatory and Th2 subsets had few clones over 100 reads, unlike CD8+ cytotoxic cells.

Anti-CD45RO beads selected memory T cells out of the CD45RA-negative fraction. From mRNA, alpha and beta CDR3 regions were amplified using semiquantitative ARM-PCR. ARM-PCR used tagged nested gene-specific primers, then communal superprimers for exponential amplification. One entry per CDR3 protein results from TCRdb running MiXCR on the multiplex PCR reads. The table records 8,500 to 10,000 distinct CDR3 sequences, around 57% of them present only once. CDR1 and CDR2 from the germline V gene are SQVTM and ANQGSEA. The CDR3 runs 13 residues. V gave up 7 bases and J gave up 3 bases, with 16 bases separating them.

Sequences were obtained from memory T cells sorted from blood. This receptor was obtained from a man in his forties in good health. V usage is TRBV29-1 and J usage is TRBJ2-7; tentatively, D is TRBD1 or TRBD2 (6 bases each). The CDR3, as DNA: TGCAGCGCCCCCCGGGGGCAGAACTACGAGCAGTACTTC. The encoded protein is CSAPRGQNYEQYF.